Listed here are 14 T cell receptor beta chains from one sample, sequenced in a study of blood T cell repertoires in COVID-19. Method: immunoSEQ multiplex PCR; TCRdb's copy keeps in-frame clones and lacks some. The data show about 200,000 clones, roughly 80% seen once. Specimen: peripheral blood. Every receptor here comes from a woman over 75 with acute or convalescent COVID-19.

The rearrangement uses TRBV21-1 and TRBJ1-2. TRBV21-1 is classified as a pseudogene. The CDR3 is 15 residues long. Here the CDR3 reads CASSKAPGLNYGYTF. The CDR3 DNA reads as TGTGCCAGCAGCAAAGCGCCAGGACTCAACTATGGCTACACCTTC.

The chain uses TRBV6-1 and TRBJ2-1; D unresolved. The CDR3 contains 16 residues. Germline lookup yields CDR1 MNHNS and CDR2 SASEGT. V lost 4 bases to trimming and J lost 1 base, with 14 bases between them. The CDR3 DNA follows: TGTGCCAGCAGTGTAACCCAGTATCGTTCCTACAATGAGCAGTTCTTC. It specifies CASSVTQYRSYNEQFF.

The V and J genes are TRBV25-1 and TRBJ1-2; a weak D match, TRBD1 (6 bases). The CDR3 runs 13 residues. Trimming cost V 4 bases and J 7 bases, with 13 bases left between them. Per the germline V gene, CDR1 is MGHDK and CDR2 is SYGVNS. CDR3 nucleotide sequence: TGTGCCAGCAGTGGGCACTCCAGGGGTGGCTACACCTTC. Its translation is CASSGHSRGGYTF.

The V gene is TRBV3-1 (or the pseudogene TRBV3-2), the J gene TRBJ1-1; no definite D call. From germline, CDR1 is LGHDT and CDR2 YNNKEL (reference sequence). The germline V and J ends were trimmed by 1 base and 1 base, with 19 bases remaining between them. The CDR3 length is 18 residues. Here the CDR3 reads CASSQGFWAGGSNTEAFF. In DNA, the CDR3 is TGTGCCAGCAGCCAAGGGTTTTGGGCAGGTGGGTCGAACACTGAAGCTTTCTTT.

V and J are TRBV11-2 and TRBJ1-2; no definite D call. The V end lost 4 bases, the J end lost 10 bases, and 13 bases lay between the germline ends. There are 12 residues in the CDR3. Germline V gene sequence: CDR1 SGHAT, CDR2 FQNNGV. The CDR3 reads CASSSQDFLYTF. DNA for the CDR3: TGTGCCAGCAGCTCCCAGGACTTCCTCTACACCTTC.

Only one count was recorded for this clone. The chain combines TRBV6-5 with TRBJ1-5, with D perhaps TRBD1 (6 bases). Trimming shortened V by 10 bases and J by 0 bases, and 13 bases separated the two germline ends. The CDR3 is 14 amino acids. Germline CDR1 MNHEY, CDR2 SVGAGI. CDR3 residues: CAITGGHSNQPQHF. For the CDR3, the DNA is TGTGCCATCACGGGGGGCCATAGCAATCAGCCCCAGCATTTT.

The chain is built from TRBV6-2 or TRBV6-3 and TRBJ1-1; D might be TRBD1 (6 bases). Trimming took off 4 bases at V and 5 bases at J, with 11 bases between the two ends. CDR3 length: 13 amino acids. CDR1 is MNHEY, CDR2 SVGEGT, per germline. The CDR3 nucleotides are TGTGCCAGCAGTTCACAGGGTATGACTGAAGCTTTCTTT. Translation gives CASSSQGMTEAFF.

The gene calls are TRBV2 and TRBJ2-3; perhaps TRBD1 as D (6 bases). There are 14 residues in the CDR3. Per the germline V gene, CDR1 is SNHLY and CDR2 is FYNNEI. With 6 bases removed from V and 2 bases from J, the gap between germline ends came to 12 bases. The CDR3 coding sequence is TGTGCCAGCAGACCGGACAGAACCACAGATACGCAGTATTTT. The encoded protein is CASRPDRTTDTQYF.

The V gene is TRBV19, the J gene TRBJ1-2, with 8 nucleotides matching TRBD1. Trimming at V came to 6 bases and at J to 8 bases, leaving 8 bases not matched to a gene. The CDR3 is 13 residues long. Germline V gene lookup returns CDR1 LNHDA and CDR2 SQIVND (reference sequence). CDR3 in amino acids: CASSKTGERGYTF. The CDR3 region has the DNA TGTGCCAGTAGCAAGACAGGGGAGCGGGGCTACACCTTC.

The chain uses TRBV28 and TRBJ2-5; perhaps TRBD2 as D (6 bases). The length of the CDR3 is 13 residues. V was cut by 2 bases and J by 2 bases, with 6 bases left in between. The germline V gene encodes CDR1 MDHEN and CDR2 SYDVKM. The CDR3 region is CASSLGGQETQYF. CDR3 bases: TGTGCCAGCAGTTTAGGGGGGCAAGAGACCCAGTACTTC.

The chain recombines TRBV11-2 with TRBJ1-1, with D possibly being TRBD1 (6 bases). V was trimmed by 2 bases and J by 0 bases, leaving 13 bases between them. Germline loops: CDR1 SGHAT, CDR2 FQNNGV. The CDR3 is made up of 16 amino acids. The DNA of the CDR3 is TGTGCCAGCAGCTTAACGGGGGGCAGGTTGAACACTGAAGCTTTCTTT. This translates into CASSLTGGRLNTEAFF. Combining the CDR3 with reference TRBV11-2 and TRBJ1-1 gives the whole variable domain EAGVAQSPRYKIIEKRQSVAFWCNPISGHATLYWYQQILGQGPKLLIQFQNNGVVDDSQLPKDRFSAERLKGVDSTLKIQPAKLEDSAVYLCASSLTGGRLNTEAFFGQGTRLTVV.

The V and J genes are TRBV19 and TRBJ1-2; D perhaps matches TRBD1 (6 bases). This CDR3 has 14 amino acids. The ends were cut back, 5 bases at V and 4 bases at J, with 14 bases in the middle. The germline gives CDR1 LNHDA, CDR2 SQIVND (reference sequence). CDR3 nucleotide sequence: TGTGCCAGTAGTTTTGGACAGCGTTCCTATGGCTACACCTTC. This gives the protein CASSFGQRSYGYTF.

As to this clone: This could be a read error, since a much larger clone is one nucleotide away. The chain links TRBV6-5 to TRBJ2-5, with 11 bases aligning to TRBD2. Trimming cost V 7 bases and J 6 bases; bases outside gene matches: 10. The germline V gene has CDR1 MNHEY and CDR2 SVGAGI. The CDR3 is made up of 15 amino acids. CDR3 region: CASMKLAGGGQTQYF. The CDR3 DNA sequence: TGTGCCAGCATGAAGCTAGCGGGGGGTGGGCAGACCCAGTACTTC.

The gene calls are TRBV28 and TRBJ2-7; 13 positions match TRBD2. CDR1 is MDHEN and CDR2 is SYDVKM in the germline V gene. V shed 6 bases, J shed 2 bases, and the junction held 4 bases outside the gene matches. CDR3 length equals 15 residues. The CDR3 nucleotides read TGTGCCAGCAGGAAGACTAGCGGGAGGACCTACGAGCAGTACTTC. This gives the protein CASRKTSGRTYEQYF.